The clone carrying this TCR beta chain was detected ten times or more. The antigen remains unidentified. The sample originates from a study of Graves' ophthalmopathy and Graves' hyperthyroidism. Whole-study findings and limits: Blood samples also showed most expanded thyroid clonotypes exceeding 0.001 frequency. An 81.08% specificity and about 90% sensitivity were achieved by a 13-signature model that separated ophthalmopathy from stable hyperthyroidism.

The starting material, roughly 9.4 ml of fresh peripheral blood, provided the PBMCs. Amplification of the TCR beta CDR3 regions used RNA transcripts (as template). Amplification began with first-round RT-PCR using HTBI primers, then second-round multiplex PCR was performed. TCRdb recomputed calls from the multiplex PCR reads with MiXCR, one row per CDR3 protein. The table shows about 620,000 distinct CDR3 sequences, with 22% occurring only once. V lost 5 bases to trimming and J lost 7 bases; unmatched junction nucleotides: 7. This CDR3 comprises 14 residues. Sequenced input: peripheral blood. The V call is TRBV12-3 or TRBV12-4, the J call TRBJ2-4, with 8 bases lining up with TRBD2. The origin of this receptor is a young woman with stable Graves' hyperthyroidism. Some clones in this sample may be carry-over from other donors' samples. The CDR3 is CASSDRGGSNIQYF. The DNA for the CDR3 is TGTGCCAGCAGTGACCGCGGGGGGAGCAACATTCAGTACTTC.